This record concerns one T cell receptor (beta chain) sequence. Its antigen is unknown. Qualities for individual bases were not recorded, and no much larger clone is one base off. The data derive from a study of shared clonotypes between healthy human individuals (dated by TCRdb to the early 2020s). For the study in its entirety: Two women and three men aged 18 to 49 years were included in the cohort. Per donor, three plates each were used for CD4 naive and CD4 memory, two for CD8 naive, and one for CD8 memory. Blood TCR repertoires of a handful of healthy adults were deeply sequenced to estimate repertoire size and the extent of clonotype sharing between individuals. Libraries were prepared and TCR repertoires were sequenced by different laboratories using diverse techniques, in order to increase sequencing depth and limit assay-specific biases. Between about 0.94 and 8.9 billion PBMCs per donor were obtained by leukapheresis.

The donors were healthy, HIV-negative adults with no recently reported acute infections or vaccinations. Every donor was a Caucasian adult residing in Nashville, Tennessee, USA. CD4+ T cells were enriched by magnetic negative selection; naive cells were then positively selected on CD45RA, and the negative fraction formed the memory subset. Blood was collected by leukapheresis, and PBMCs were isolated by Ficoll-Histopaque density gradient centrifugation and then cryopreserved in liquid nitrogen vapor phase. Analytical flow cytometry was used to check the purity and quantity of each magnetically sorted T cell population. Genomic DNA was isolated from every sorted fraction and measured by UV absorbance on a Nanodrop 2000c. Using the deep immunoSEQ assay, TCR CDR3 regions were amplified from genomic DNA by multiplex PCR. Genomic DNA extracted from each cell subset was distributed evenly over all wells of several immunoSEQ 96-well plates, and each plate served as one replicate. For sorted subsets, each replicate PCR was loaded with about 0.2 ug genomic DNA, equivalent to 25,000 to 35,000 T cell genomes. The purified libraries were quantified using a Qubit 3.0 fluorometer, sized with a Bioanalyzer 2100, and then quantified again using the KAPA Library Quantification kit. Every immunoSEQ 96-well plate was sequenced on a separate single-read 150-cycle Illumina NextSeq 550 flow cell. Regarding the original processing steps: The immunoSEQ output contained only junctional sequences without quality scores, so filtering could not match that applied to full-length reads. Sequences were annotated with PyIR, a Python wrapper for IgBLAST v1.9, and V/J genes and CDR3 were assigned using IMGT germline references. Any read was removed if the V/J assignment was weak (E-value above 1e-6), the CDR3 was missing, or the read contained stop codons, out-of-frame junctions, or ambiguous translated residues. V3J clonotypes were defined as sequences sharing the same inferred V gene, J gene, and CDR3 amino acid sequence. The percentage overlap between two repertoires was calculated by dividing the number of shared unique clonotypes by the size of the smaller repertoire. Three approaches were used to assess repertoire richness: RTK rarefaction, the Chao1 estimator, and Recon v2.1 estimates of unobserved clonotypes. Generation probabilities for all TCRbeta clonotypes obtained by the gDNA method from a handful of donors were computed using OLGA. Not all clones reach the TCRdb copy of this immuneACCESS table, which keeps in-frame sequences only. Checked studies attribute under half of the gap to unresolved V genes and leave the rest unexplained. The V and J calls and clone size are taken from that table; D and trimming were inferred from the DNA. Counted in this sample were a few million clones; approximately 95% of them appeared once. 0.39% of the sample is in the top ten clones.

The study at large found these results: Across four donors, 5% to 6% of naive CD4, roughly 3.3% of naive CD8, around 2.1% of memory CD4, and approximately 0.4% of memory CD8 clonotypes were shared. Because the study included a small number of donors, the genetic and exposure-history diversity represented was limited. Higher generation probabilities were observed for clonotypes shared by all four sorted-subset donors than for non-shared clonotypes. Naive subsets generally had larger estimated clonotype richness than memory subsets did. Sampling was restricted to blood, and TCR repertoires in tissues likely differ from the TCR repertoires found in blood. Based on pairwise subsampling, the degree of clonotype sharing among donors was expected to be affected by sequencing depth. Even with the large sequencing depth, rarefaction of the sorted-subset datasets indicated that sequencing was incomplete.

Its CDR3 holds 14 amino acids, cysteine through phenylalanine. The entry retains the CDR3 DNA only, 42 bases that are in frame from base 1. The germline V gene provides CDR1 SQVTM and CDR2 ANQGSEA. V loses 6 bases at its end and J loses 0 bases; junction bases beyond the gene matches: 3. This TCR derives from a man aged 18-30 years in good health. Some clones in this sample may be carry-over from other donors' samples. The chain couples TRBV29-1 to TRBJ2-7, with TRBD2 identical over 12 junction bases. Sequenced material: naive CD4+ T cells from PBMCs. The cell subset or site label here, explained by the study, means: CD45RA+ positively selected. The CDR3 protein sequence reads: CSVATSGSSYEQYF. The nucleotide sequence reads TGCAGCGTCGCGACTAGCGGGAGCTCCTACGAGCAGTACTTC.